The 18 T cell receptor beta chains below come from one sample, sequenced in a study of T-cell reconstitution after alpha-beta-depleted transplantation in children. Unique molecular identifiers were incorporated when the TCRbeta library was constructed. Each CDR3 protein gets one entry after TCRdb re-called the PCR reads with MiXCR. The sample contains 95,000 to 120,000 distinct CDR3 sequences, about 6.5% of which appear only once. Sequenced material: PBMCs, mostly from graft donor cells, taken 360 days after TCRalphabeta/CD19-depleted stem cell transplant. These receptors all come from a male patient aged 2-15 years who had a stem cell transplant for acute lymphoblastic leukemia, so the T cells may come from the graft donor.

This clonotype was seen at least ten times. This sequence joins TRBV12-3 or TRBV12-4 and TRBJ1-5; D possibly corresponds to TRBD1 (5 bases). The CDR3 sequence is 14 residues long. V dropped 6 bases and J dropped 3 bases, with 12 bases sitting between them. The CDR3 DNA reads TGTGCCAGCAGCCCTCAGGGAAACAATCAGCCCCAGCATTTT. Protein: CASSPQGNNQPQHF.

This clonotype has ten or more counts. The chain is built from TRBV5-1 and TRBJ2-2, with 7 bases identical to TRBD1. Per the germline V gene, CDR1 is SGHRS and CDR2 is YFSETQ. The CDR3 covers 15 residues. Germline trimming cut 2 bases from V and 1 base from J; bases unmatched to any gene: 2. CDR3 sequence reads: CASSFGQVNTGELFF. The CDR3 nucleotides read TGCGCCAGCAGCTTCGGACAGGTGAACACCGGGGAGCTGTTTTTT.

There are many counts of this clonotype. The CDR3 DNA reads TGTGCCACCAGTCAGAGTCGGGATCGTTGGTCAGATACGCAGTATTTT. This translates into CATSQSRDRWSDTQYF. The rearrangement links TRBV15 to TRBJ2-3, with a possible D match to TRBD2 (5 bases). The length of the CDR3 is 16 residues. CDR1 is LNHNV and CDR2 is YYDKDF in the germline V gene (reference sequence). V lost 6 bases and J lost 4, with 20 bases in between.

This clonotype was seen ten or more times. The gene calls are TRBV4-3 and TRBJ2-7, with a weak D call TRBD1 (5 bases). Trimming cost V 3 bases and J 2 bases, with 11 bases left between them. CDR3 size: 14 residues. Germline lookup yields CDR1 LGHNA and CDR2 YSLEER. This CDR3 reads CASSHEKGTYEQYF. Here the CDR3 DNA reads TGCGCCAGCAGCCACGAGAAGGGGACCTACGAGCAGTACTTC.

This clonotype was counted at least ten times. The chain carries TRBV7-9 and TRBJ1-4; 7 bases fit TRBD1. This CDR3 has 15 amino acids. Per germline, CDR1 SEHNR and CDR2 FQNEAQ (reference sequence). The V gene end was trimmed by 1 base and the J gene end by 3 bases; junction bases not matched to a gene: 2. The CDR3 nucleotides are TGTGCCAGCAGCTTAGGGACAGGAGCTAATGAAAAACTGTTTTTT. This sequence encodes CASSLGTGANEKLFF.

This clonotype was counted between two and nine times. The chain is built from TRBV30 and TRBJ2-1; TRBD2 might be the D (5 bases). CDR1 is GTSNPN, CDR2 SVGIG, per germline (reference sequence). CDR3 length: 13 amino acids. The germline V and J ends were trimmed by 2 bases and 4 bases, with 9 bases remaining between them. CDR3 DNA: TGTGCCTGGAGTCTTACTAGTTACAATGAGCAGTTCTTC. Translation: CAWSLTSYNEQFF.

This clonotype came up many times. The chain combines TRBV4-3 with TRBJ2-3; possibly TRBD2 for D (5 bases). CDR1 LGHNA and CDR2 YSLEER come from the germline V gene. This CDR3 has 16 residues. Between the trimmed V and J ends, which lost 8 bases and 3 bases, there was a span of 21 bases. As DNA, the CDR3 is TGCGCCAGCGGACCGGGAAGGGCCCTAGAGACAGATACGCAGTATTTT. It yields the protein CASGPGRALETDTQYF.

At least ten counts were recorded for this clonotype. The chain links TRBV7-3 to TRBJ2-1; the D gene is possibly TRBD2 (6 bases). Trimming shortened V by 0 bases and J by 1 base, and 25 bases separated the two germline ends. The CDR3 is made up of 21 amino acids. CDR1 SGHTA and CDR2 FQGTGA come from the germline V gene. This CDR3 reads CASSLTRSRDLHRGSYNEQFF. In DNA form, the CDR3 reads TGTGCCAGCAGCTTAACGAGGTCCCGGGACTTACACCGGGGTTCCTACAATGAGCAGTTCTTC.

This clonotype was seen only a few times. The chain carries TRBV4-1 and TRBJ2-5; D gene unclear. CDR1 MGHRA and CDR2 YSYEKL come from the germline V gene. Trimming removed 1 base at V and 4 bases at J, with 10 bases between. The length of the CDR3 is 14 residues. The CDR3, as DNA: TGCGCCAGCAGCCAAGTGGACGGACGAGAGACCCAGTACTTC. As protein: CASSQVDGRETQYF.

This clonotype was counted at least ten times. The V and J genes are TRBV29-1 and TRBJ1-1; D uncertain. The germline V gene has CDR1 SQVTM and CDR2 ANQGSEA. Trimming removed 0 bases at V and 10 bases at J, with 9 bases between. There are 11 residues in the CDR3. As DNA, the CDR3 is TGCAGCGTTGAAGATCCCCACGGAGCTTTCTTT. Amino acid sequence: CSVEDPHGAFF.

This clonotype was seen many times. V usage is TRBV9 and J usage is TRBJ2-7; D possibly corresponds to TRBD1 (6 bases). Germline V gene sequence: CDR1 SGDLS, CDR2 YYNGEE. Trimming shortened V by 0 bases and J by 2 bases, and 12 bases separated the two germline ends. The CDR3 extends over 15 amino acids. The CDR3 nucleotides are TGTGCCAGCAGCGTAGGGGGCAGGGGCCCCTACGAGCAGTACTTC. It codes for CASSVGGRGPYEQYF.

This clonotype was observed a handful of times. This rearrangement joins TRBV6-6 to TRBJ2-3; D is ambiguous. The germline V gene encodes CDR1 MNHNY and CDR2 SVGAGI (reference sequence). This CDR3 has 12 residues. V lost 10 bases and J 4 bases, leaving 12 bases between the germline ends. Written as DNA, the CDR3 is TGTGCCACCTTGACACCCCCAGATACGCAGTATTTT. It codes for CATLTPPDTQYF.

This clonotype was picked up many times. This sequence joins TRBV27 and TRBJ2-1, with D perhaps given as TRBD1 or TRBD2 (5 bases each). Germline assignment: CDR1 MNHEY and CDR2 SMNVEV (reference sequence). V was trimmed by 6 bases and J by 3 bases, leaving 12 bases between them. The length of the CDR3 is 14 residues. CDR3 residues: CASRGVEYYNEQFF. The CDR3 DNA reads as TGTGCCAGCAGGGGGGTGGAATACTACAATGAGCAGTTCTTC.

The rearrangement links TRBV5-6 to TRBJ2-7; D may be TRBD2 (5 bases). The V end lost 2 bases, the J end lost 0 bases, and 9 bases lay between the germline ends. The length of the CDR3 is 14 residues. Germline-derived CDR1 and CDR2 are SGHDT and YYEEEE. CDR3 in DNA: TGTGCCAGCAGCTTCCGGGAAGCCTCCTACGAGCAGTACTTC. Amino acid sequence: CASSFREASYEQYF.

The chain is built from TRBV19 and TRBJ2-3; a possible D gene is TRBD2 (5 bases). CDR3 size: 14 residues. Trimming cost V 2 bases and J 10 bases, with 16 bases left between them. Germline-derived CDR1 and CDR2 are LNHDA and SQIVND (reference sequence). The CDR3 sequence is CASSIRRPLSSQYF. CDR3 sequence (DNA): TGTGCCAGTAGTATAAGGAGGCCCCTTTCTTCGCAGTATTTT.

The chain recombines TRBV2 with TRBJ2-2; D may be TRBD2 (7 bases). This CDR3 spans 20 amino acids. Germline values: CDR1 SNHLY, CDR2 FYNNEI. Trimming removed 2 bases from V and 4 bases from J, with 26 bases in between. CDR3 sequence: CASSERFIGGRRSGTGELFF. The CDR3 DNA reads TGTGCCAGCAGTGAAAGGTTTATCGGGGGGCGTAGGAGTGGCACCGGGGAGCTGTTTTTT.

The J gene is TRBJ2-5, the V gene TRBV20-1; D possibly corresponds to TRBD2 (6 bases). V lost 1 base and J 7 bases, leaving 16 bases between the germline ends. The CDR3 contains 14 residues. The germline gives CDR1 DFQATT, CDR2 SNEGSKA (reference sequence). CDR3 sequence: CSARVAARGRTQYF. CDR3 nucleotides: TGCAGTGCTAGAGTAGCGGCTAGAGGGAGGACCCAGTACTTC.

This clonotype was counted many times. The rearrangement joins TRBV5-6 to TRBJ2-6, with D perhaps matching TRBD1 (6 bases). CDR3 length: 16 amino acids. The ends were cut back, 0 bases at V and 0 bases at J, with 7 bases in the middle. From germline, CDR1 is SGHDT and CDR2 YYEEEE. The CDR3 region is CASSLGGGSGANVLTF. CDR3 DNA sequence: TGTGCCAGCAGCTTGGGAGGGGGCTCTGGGGCCAACGTCCTGACTTTC.